This TCR beta chain came from a study of OX40 agonist ivuxolimab in advanced cancers. Germline loops: CDR1 MNHNS, CDR2 SASEGT. Trimming stripped 8 bases from V and 0 bases from J, with 7 bases between. The CDR3 covers 13 residues. Clones were sequenced by immunoSEQ multiplex PCR, and TCRdb holds only the in-frame ones, with some missing. The profile shows around 40,000 clones, 80% of them singletons. As concerns this clone: The antigen is not known.

Regarding the study as a whole: Clonal expansion by week 6 occurred in CD4+ and CD8+ blood T cells (at 0.1 to 3.0 mg/kg).

The sample consisted of CD4+ or CD8+ T cells sorted from blood, taken in a trial of the OX40 agonist ivuxolimab. This receptor was identified in an adult with an advanced solid tumor such as melanoma, head and neck, liver or kidney cancer. The chain links TRBV6-1 to TRBJ1-4, with D possibly being TRBD1 (5 bases). CDR3 region: CASGRATNEKLFF. The CDR3 coding sequence is TGTGCCAGCGGCAGGGCAACTAATGAAAAACTGTTTTTT.